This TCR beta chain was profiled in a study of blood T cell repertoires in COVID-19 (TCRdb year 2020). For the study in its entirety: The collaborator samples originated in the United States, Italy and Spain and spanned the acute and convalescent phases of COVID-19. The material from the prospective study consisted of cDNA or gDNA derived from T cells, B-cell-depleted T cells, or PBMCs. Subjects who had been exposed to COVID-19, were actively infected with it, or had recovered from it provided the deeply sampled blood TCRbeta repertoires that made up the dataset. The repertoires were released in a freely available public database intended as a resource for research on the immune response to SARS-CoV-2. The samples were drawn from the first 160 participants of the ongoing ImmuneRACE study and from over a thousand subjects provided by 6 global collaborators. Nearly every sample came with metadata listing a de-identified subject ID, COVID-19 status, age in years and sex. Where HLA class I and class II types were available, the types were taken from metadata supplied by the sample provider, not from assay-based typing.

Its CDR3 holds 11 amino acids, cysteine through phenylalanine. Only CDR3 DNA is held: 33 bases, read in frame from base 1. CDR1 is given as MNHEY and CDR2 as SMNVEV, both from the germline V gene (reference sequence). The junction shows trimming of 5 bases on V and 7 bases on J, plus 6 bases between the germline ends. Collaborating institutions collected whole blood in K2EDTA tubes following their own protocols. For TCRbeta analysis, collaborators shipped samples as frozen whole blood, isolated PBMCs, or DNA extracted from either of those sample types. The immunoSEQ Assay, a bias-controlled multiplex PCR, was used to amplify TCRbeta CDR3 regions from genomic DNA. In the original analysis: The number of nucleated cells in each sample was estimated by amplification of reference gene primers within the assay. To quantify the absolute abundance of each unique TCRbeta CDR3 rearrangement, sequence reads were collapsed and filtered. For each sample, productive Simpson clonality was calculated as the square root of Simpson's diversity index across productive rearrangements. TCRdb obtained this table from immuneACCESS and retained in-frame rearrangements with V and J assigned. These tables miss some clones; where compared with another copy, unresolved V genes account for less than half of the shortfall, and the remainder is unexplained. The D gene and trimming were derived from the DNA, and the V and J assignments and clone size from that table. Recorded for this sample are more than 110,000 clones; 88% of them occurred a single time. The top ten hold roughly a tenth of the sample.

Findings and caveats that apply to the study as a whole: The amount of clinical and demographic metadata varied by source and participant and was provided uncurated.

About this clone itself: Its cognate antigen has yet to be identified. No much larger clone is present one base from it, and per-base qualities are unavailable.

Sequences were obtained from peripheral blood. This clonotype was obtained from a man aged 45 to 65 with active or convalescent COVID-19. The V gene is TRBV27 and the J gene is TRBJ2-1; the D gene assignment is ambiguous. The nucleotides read TGTGCCAGCAGTCGCGGAAATGAGCAGTTCTTC. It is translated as CASSRGNEQFF.